This TCR beta chain is drawn from a study of cytomegalovirus exposure and HLA in healthy donors. Primers for the PCR totalled 60 Vbeta and 13 Jbeta. The method was immunoSEQ multiplex PCR; TCRdb's version includes in-frame clones alone and lacks a portion of them. The data contain approximately 150,000 clones, roughly 83% of them singletons. Germline loops: CDR1 MNHNS, CDR2 SASEGT. This CDR3 is built from 15 residues. Unmatched junction bases numbered 5, after V lost 3 bases and J lost 6 bases. Study results and caveats: Some V segments, TRBV6-2 and TRBV6-3 among them, were indistinguishable and were therefore excluded.

Comment on this clone: Antigen unknown.

The clonotype was recovered from a human donor in good health. Sequenced: PBMCs. The rearrangement joins TRBV6-1 to TRBJ2-2; 9 positions agree with TRBD1. CDR3 amino acids: CASSESGTGSGELFF. In DNA, the CDR3 is TGTGCCAGCAGTGAGAGCGGGACAGGGTCCGGGGAGCTGTTTTTT.